Shown below are 14 T cell receptor beta chains from a single sample sequenced in a study of blood T cell repertoires in COVID-19. This table comes from immunoSEQ multiplex PCR, and its TCRdb copy is limited to in-frame clones, with some not included. The sample has about 380,000 clones; 90% are singletons. The sample was peripheral blood. All receptors come from a man in his late teens or twenties with active or convalescent COVID-19.

This rearrangement joins TRBV19 to TRBJ2-2, with 8 nucleotides matching TRBD1. Germline values: CDR1 LNHDA, CDR2 SQIVND (reference sequence). This CDR3 comprises 15 residues. The junction had 4 bases not matched to a gene; V was cut back by 6 bases and J by 1 base. CDR3 bases: TGTGCCAGTAGGATCGGGACAGGGAACACCGGGGAGCTGTTTTTT. Its protein product is CASRIGTGNTGELFF.

This chain uses TRBV5-1 with TRBJ1-2; TRBD1 matches at 8 bases. With V trimmed by 1 base and J by 7 bases, 6 bases remained unmatched. This CDR3 region has 14 residues. The germline gives CDR1 SGHRS, CDR2 YFSETQ. CDR3 sequence: CASSLTDRAGGYTF. The CDR3 coding sequence is TGCGCCAGCAGCTTGACGGACAGGGCGGGTGGCTACACCTTC.

This sequence joins TRBV23-1 and TRBJ2-1, with 8 bases fitting TRBD2. TRBV23-1 is reported as an ORF; its role is uncertain. This CDR3 region has 16 residues. The J segment lost 9 bases and the V segment lost 6 bases, leaving 16 bases of the junction unmatched. The CDR3 nucleotides read TGCGCCAGCAGCTCCCGGGAGGGCCCCGAAATCAGTGAGCAGTTCTTC. Amino acids: CASSSREGPEISEQFF.

The chain recombines TRBV5-1 with TRBJ1-1; 9 nucleotides line up with TRBD1. The length of the CDR3 is 18 residues. J lost 0 bases, V lost 0 bases, and 9 bases had no gene match. The germline gives CDR1 SGHRS, CDR2 YFSETQ. CDR3 loop: CASSLAYRDRDLNTEAFF. In nucleotides, the CDR3 is TGCGCCAGCAGCTTGGCCTACCGGGACAGGGACTTGAACACTGAAGCTTTCTTT.

This rearrangement joins TRBV7-2 to TRBJ1-1; 7 bases line up with TRBD1. The V and J ends lost 6 bases and 0 bases, in that order; junction bases with no gene match: 1. CDR1 is SGHTA and CDR2 is FQGNSA in the germline V gene. The CDR3 consists of 13 residues. CDR3 DNA: TGTGCCAGCAGGGGACAGATGAACACTGAAGCTTTCTTT. It is translated as CASRGQMNTEAFF.

The chain has TRBV9 and TRBJ2-1, with TRBD2 matching over 8 bases. Germline V gene data show CDR1 as SGDLS and CDR2 as YYNGEE. Losses at the gene ends were 1 base for V and 3 bases for J; bases not matched to a gene: 3. This CDR3 region has 15 residues. CDR3 DNA sequence: TGTGCCAGCAGCGTAAGCGGGAGTAACTACAATGAGCAGTTCTTC. This encodes CASSVSGSNYNEQFF.

The V call is TRBV19, the J call TRBJ1-2; 11 nucleotides line up with TRBD1. Germline CDR1 LNHDA, CDR2 SQIVND (reference sequence). Losses at the gene ends were 4 bases for V and 3 bases for J; bases not matched to a gene: 4. The CDR3 spans 15 residues. CDR3 amino acids: CASSRRTGGDYGYTF. CDR3 coding DNA: TGTGCCAGTAGTAGGAGGACAGGGGGCGACTATGGCTACACCTTC.

The genes are TRBV6-5 and TRBJ2-5, with 8 bases that match TRBD1. The CDR3 runs to 15 residues. The germline gives CDR1 MNHEY, CDR2 SVGAGI. After removal of 2 bases from V and 5 bases from J, the junction contained 7 bases not matched to a gene. The CDR3 DNA reads TGTGCCAGCAGTTACGGAGCAGGGGGCCCGGAGACCCAGTACTTC. It is translated as CASSYGAGGPETQYF.

The chain links TRBV7-2 to TRBJ2-5, with 7 bases fitting TRBD2. Germline values: CDR1 SGHTA, CDR2 FQGNSA. The CDR3 totals 14 residues. Germline trimming cut 5 bases from V and 5 bases from J; bases unmatched to any gene: 8. The CDR3 bases are TGTGCCAGCAGCCCTGGCCGGCGGGGGGAGACCCAGTACTTC. Translated: CASSPGRRGETQYF.

V and J are TRBV2 and TRBJ2-7; perhaps TRBD1 as D (6 bases). V was pared by 10 bases and J by 0 bases, with 13 bases between. CDR1 is SNHLY and CDR2 is FYNNEI in the germline V gene. This CDR3 comprises 13 residues. The CDR3, as DNA: TGTGCCACCAACCGGGACATCTCCTACGAGCAGTACTTC. Amino acid sequence: CATNRDISYEQYF.

The gene calls are TRBV28 and TRBJ1-1, with D perhaps TRBD1 (5 bases). The V gene's germline CDR1 is MDHEN and CDR2 SYDVKM. CDR3 length equals 13 residues. V was cut by 2 bases and J by 8 bases, with 12 bases left in between. The CDR3 reads CASSLNHRGEAFF. The CDR3 DNA reads TGTGCCAGCAGTTTAAATCATCGGGGGGAAGCTTTCTTT.

V usage is TRBV6-5 and J usage is TRBJ1-5; D gene uncertain. Germline loops: CDR1 MNHEY, CDR2 SVGAGI. The CDR3 contains 11 residues. Deletions cut 6 bases from V and 6 bases from J, with 6 bases between. The CDR3 spells CASRSGQPQHF. The CDR3 region has the DNA TGTGCCAGCAGGTCCGGTCAGCCCCAGCATTTT.

The rearrangement links TRBV15 to TRBJ2-7; 7 bases align to TRBD2. This CDR3 is 14 amino acids long. The trim removed 0 bases at V and 1 base at J, leaving 0 bases unmatched. CDR1 LNHNV and CDR2 YYDKDF come from the germline V gene (reference sequence). CDR3 coding DNA: TGTGCCACCAGCAGAGAGGGGGGGTCCTACGAGCAGTACTTC. Amino acid sequence: CATSREGGSYEQYF.

The CDR3 spells CAISESGAAGTYEQYF. The CDR3 nucleotides read TGTGCCATCAGTGAGTCAGGAGCGGCTGGAACCTACGAGCAGTACTTC. V gene TRBV10-3 combines with J gene TRBJ2-7, with D possibly being TRBD2 (5 bases). From germline, CDR1 is ENHRY and CDR2 SYGVKD. V lost 0 bases, J lost 2 bases, and 14 bases lay in between. This CDR3 is 16 amino acids long.